These 13 T cell receptor beta chains were sequenced from one sample in a study of T cells in Graves' hyperthyroidism and ophthalmopathy. RNA transcripts gave rise to amplified TCR beta CDR3 regions. HTBI primers were the set used in a first-round RT-PCR of the TCR CDR3. Via MiXCR, TCRdb re-called the multiplex PCR reads, giving one row per CDR3 protein. The sample holds 700,000 to 950,000 distinct CDR3 sequences, 35% seen once. Material for sequencing was blood. The receptors here all came from a woman aged 40 to 50 with Graves' hyperthyroidism.

For this clonotype: Germline and junction disagree at one end, which may indicate a read error. The chain carries TRBV10-3 and TRBJ1-1; no firm D call. This CDR3 contains 15 residues. Germline CDR1 ENHRY, CDR2 SYGVKD. Here the CDR3 reads CASSYSRAPGTEAFF. As DNA, the CDR3 is TGTGCCAGCAGTTACTCGCGGGCCCCAGGCACTGAAGCTTTCTTT.

This chain links TRBV15 with TRBJ2-7; TRBD2 matches at 11 bases. This CDR3 region has 14 residues. The V segment lost 3 bases and the J segment 3 bases; nucleotides outside the gene matches: 1. Germline CDR1 reads LNHNV; CDR2 reads YYDKDF (reference sequence). CDR3 protein: CATSRTSGDYEQYF. In DNA form, the CDR3 reads TGTGCCACCAGCAGGACTAGCGGGGACTACGAGCAGTACTTC.

This clonotype has ten or more counts. This chain joins TRBV10-2 and TRBJ1-5; no firm D call. V was shortened by 3 bases and J by 2 bases, with 11 bases between the two germline ends. Germline V lookup: CDR1 WSHSY, CDR2 SAAADI. The CDR3 is 15 amino acids. The CDR3 DNA reads TGCGCCAGCAGTGACACACCCAGACGCAATCAGCCCCAGCATTTT. This codes for CASSDTPRRNQPQHF.

There are a few counts of this clonotype. The chain is built from TRBV20-1 and TRBJ1-4; 12 positions agree with TRBD1. CDR1 is DFQATT and CDR2 is SNEGSKA in the germline V gene (reference sequence). The V gene end was trimmed by 6 bases and the J gene end by 7 bases; junction bases not matched to a gene: 15. This CDR3 comprises 17 residues. The CDR3 spells CSARGTGGVGGGEKLFF. The CDR3 DNA is TGCAGTGCCCGGGGGACAGGGGGCGTCGGCGGTGGTGAAAAACTGTTTTTT.

To note about this clonotype: This could be a read error, since a much larger clone is one nucleotide away. CDR3 residues: CASSELEYAEAFF. CDR3 sequence (DNA): TGTGCCAGCAGTGAATTGGAGTACGCTGAAGCTTTCTTT. The V gene is TRBV25-1, the J gene TRBJ1-1; D is ambiguous. V lost 1 base and J lost 6, with 9 bases in between. Germline loops: CDR1 MGHDK, CDR2 SYGVNS. The CDR3 has 13 residues.

With respect to this clonotype: A much larger clone is a single base away; this may be a read error. The chain has TRBV7-2 and TRBJ1-2; the match to TRBD1 covers 7 bases. Germline lookup yields CDR1 SGHTA and CDR2 FQGNSA. Trimming at V came to 2 bases and at J to 8 bases, leaving 11 bases not matched to a gene. This CDR3 contains 15 residues. Written as DNA, the CDR3 is TGTGCCAGCAGCTTACATGACAGGGCCTCCCGGGGCTACACCTTC. This sequence encodes CASSLHDRASRGYTF.

This clonotype was seen at least ten times. The chain is built from TRBV9 and TRBJ2-5, with 8 bases aligning to TRBD2. CDR1 and CDR2 from the germline V gene are SGDLS and YYNGEE. The CDR3 is made up of 14 amino acids. V gave up 2 bases and J gave up 5 bases; unmatched junction bases: 5. In DNA form, the CDR3 reads TGTGCCAGCAGCGTTTGGGCTAGCGGGGAGACCCAGTACTTC. Amino acids: CASSVWASGETQYF.

As DNA, the CDR3 is TGCAGTGCTAGAGCTAGCGCAACTCGCTACGAGCAGTACTTC. It specifies CSARASATRYEQYF. The rearrangement joins TRBV20-1 to TRBJ2-7; D may be TRBD2 (6 bases). The CDR3 totals 14 residues. Germline loops: CDR1 DFQATT, CDR2 SNEGSKA (reference sequence). The V and J ends lost 1 base and 3 bases respectively, with 13 bases between them.

Comments on this clonotype: This may arise from a read error, as a much more abundant clone is one base away. The rearrangement links TRBV12-3 or TRBV12-4 to TRBJ1-3; D is unresolved. This CDR3 has 12 residues. The CDR3 loop reads CASDLTGNTVYF. Written as DNA, the CDR3 is TGTGCCAGCGATTTGACTGGAAACACCGTATATTTT.

The chain combines TRBV19 with TRBJ2-7, with D hard to call. The CDR3 loop spans 12 amino acids. V was clipped by 11 bases and J by 2 bases, with 13 bases between them. The germline CDR1 and CDR2 sequences are LNHDA and SQIVND (reference sequence). The CDR3 nucleotides read TGTGCCTGGAGTAATTTGCCCTACGAGCAGTACTTC. As protein: CAWSNLPYEQYF.

The V call is TRBV15, the J call TRBJ2-3, with 7 bases lining up with TRBD2. From germline, CDR1 is LNHNV and CDR2 YYDKDF (reference sequence). The CDR3 is 14 residues long. The V and J ends lost 1 base and 6 bases, in that order; junction bases with no gene match: 4. The CDR3 coding sequence is TGTGCCACCAGCAGAGTCCCGCGGGGGGATACGCAGTATTTT. Residues: CATSRVPRGDTQYF.

This clonotype was counted ten times or more. J is TRBJ1-2 and V is TRBV7-2; weak D call: TRBD1 (5 bases). Germline lookup yields CDR1 SGHTA and CDR2 FQGNSA. This CDR3 region has 14 residues. Trimming removed 4 bases from V and 5 bases from J, with 14 bases in between. Written as DNA, the CDR3 is TGTGCCAGCAGCTCCCGGGACGGGGAATATGGCTACACCTTC. The encoded protein is CASSSRDGEYGYTF. Variable domain in full (rest from reference TRBV7-2 and TRBJ1-2): GAGVSQSPSNKVTEKGKDVELRCDPISGHTALYWYRQSLGQGLEFLIYFQGNSAPDKSGLPSDRFSAERTGGSVSTLTIQRTQQEDSAVYLCASSSRDGEYGYTFGSGTRLTVV.

The CDR3 region is CASSPMDRDGGEQYF. In nucleotides, the CDR3 is TGTGCCAGCAGCCCTATGGACAGGGATGGGGGCGAGCAGTACTTC. The V and J genes are TRBV10-3 and TRBJ2-7; TRBD1 matches 8 bases. Germline loops: CDR1 ENHRY, CDR2 SYGVKD. The V and J ends lost 10 bases and 6 bases, in that order; junction bases with no gene match: 17. This CDR3 has 15 residues.